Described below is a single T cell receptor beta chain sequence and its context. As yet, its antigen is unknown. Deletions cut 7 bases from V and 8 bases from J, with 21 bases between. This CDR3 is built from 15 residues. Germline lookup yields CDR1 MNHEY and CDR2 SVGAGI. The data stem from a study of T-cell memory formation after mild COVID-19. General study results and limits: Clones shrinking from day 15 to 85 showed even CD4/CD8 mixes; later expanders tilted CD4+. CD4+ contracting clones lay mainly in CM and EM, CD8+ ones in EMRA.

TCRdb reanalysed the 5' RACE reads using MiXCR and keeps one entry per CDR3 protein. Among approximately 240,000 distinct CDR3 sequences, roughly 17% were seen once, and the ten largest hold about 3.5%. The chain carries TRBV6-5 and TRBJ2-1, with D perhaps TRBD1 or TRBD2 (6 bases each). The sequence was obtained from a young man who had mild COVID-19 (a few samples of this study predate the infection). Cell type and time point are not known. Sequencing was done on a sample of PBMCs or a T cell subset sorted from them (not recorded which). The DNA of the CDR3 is TGTGCCAGCATGCGTATGGGGGGCGGTTTTCATGAGCAGTTCTTC. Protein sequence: CASMRMGGGFHEQFF.